A single T cell receptor (beta chain) is shown here with its context. Its antigen is still unknown. A multiplex PCR was run with 60 Vbeta primers and 13 Jbeta primers. Under the authors' procedure: Per a later analysis, the number of unique TCR beta chains was approximately 73 million, of which roughly 9.9 million were shared. Produced via immunoSEQ multiplex PCR; TCRdb's table is partial and in-frame only. Clone size and the V and J calls come from that table; the DNA yielded D and trimming. The table lists approximately 150,000 clones, over 75% of them singletons, with more than 4% in the top ten. CDR1 is SGHAT, CDR2 FQNNGV, per germline. This CDR3 has 15 amino acids. V lost 5 bases and J 5 bases, leaving 18 bases between the germline ends. This sample stems from a study of cytomegalovirus exposure and HLA in healthy donors. Study conclusions and caveats: It was taken for granted in presence/absence analyses that sequencing depth across donors was roughly uniform.

This rearrangement joins TRBV11-2 to TRBJ2-5; no definite D call. This TCR was sampled from a man in his forties in good health and CMV-seronegative. The sequencing sample was made of PBMCs. CDR3 sequence (DNA): TGTGCCAGCAGCCACTCCCCCCCATTTACGGAGACCCAGTACTTC. Its protein is CASSHSPPFTETQYF.